The entry below describes one T cell receptor beta chain. This clonotype was observed a single time. Its recognized antigen is unknown. No clone much larger than this one lies a single base away; base qualities are absent. Library creation used PCR. The sequencing machine was an Illumina HiSeq 2500. Unique molecular identifiers were incorporated into TCR beta cDNA libraries to reduce PCR and sequencing biases. Per 1 to 10 million input T cells, roughly 0.5 million cDNA molecules were obtained, such that each molecule approximated one T cell. The patient libraries were prepared and sequenced with the same protocol used for the earlier healthy control dataset. Within a given batch, samples were prepared together, multiplexed and sequenced on the same HiSeq lane. Processing in the source paper ran as follows. MIGEC was used to process the raw barcoded reads, and molecular identifier groups with only a single read were discarded before consensus assembly and CDR3 extraction. VDJtools was used for post-analysis of the clonotype tables, with diversity normalized by down-sampling every dataset to the smallest sample size. In repertoire overlap clustering, CDR3 amino acid sequences, but not nucleotide sequences, were matched to correct batch-related cross-sample contamination. TCRdb redid the processing of the public reads, applying fastp at Q25 and MiXCR, and retained in-frame beta chains. One record per CDR3 amino acid sequence lists the most common genes and DNA. None of the V and J calls come from the authors' own analysis; TCRdb made them. This sample holds under 900,000 distinct CDR3 sequences; approximately 57% were observed only once. The ten largest clones represent 4.6% of the sample.

To demonstrate the VDJtools post-analysis software, the study profiled TCR beta repertoires from the peripheral blood of some 13 young patients with multiple sclerosis. Multiple sclerosis patients were children and adolescents aged roughly 6 to 17 years. These data originate in a study of post-analysis software for immune sequencing data (dated by TCRdb to the mid-2010s). For the wider study: Disease courses on record covered relapsing-remitting, secondary progressive and progressive-relapsing multiple sclerosis, though some patients had no subtype annotation. A subset of samples was prepared in parallel using single-end sample barcoding, then pooled and co-amplified after Illumina adapter ligation. Patient repertoires were compared against over ten previously published healthy control repertoires from donors aged roughly 6 to 28 years.

V is clipped by 5 bases and J by 6 bases, and the sequence between their germline boundaries is 10 bases long. According to the germline V gene (reference sequence), CDR1 reads DFQATT and CDR2 reads SNEGSKA. Including cysteine and phenylalanine, the CDR3 has 11 amino acids. Of the read, only the CDR3 DNA is kept; its 33 bases are in frame from base 1. Overall results and qualifications from the work: Compared with controls, multiple sclerosis patients had significantly lower normalized Chao1 diversity, a finding suggesting substantial peripheral T-cell clonal expansion. Strong co-clustering of samples prepared in the same batch was shown by direct clustering with F measure, prompting a batch-effect correction. About 5 TRBV segments, including TRBV5-6, TRBV5-1 and TRBV20-1, were significantly more frequent in patients than controls. The multiple sclerosis patient group was slightly younger than the control group.

Sequenced: blood. The chain joins TRBV20-1 to TRBJ1-1; the D segment cannot be called with confidence. The clonotype originates from a girl aged 10 to 17 with multiple sclerosis. The nucleotides read TGCAGTGCTCGTGACACCCCTGAAGCTTTCTTT. It translates to CSARDTPEAFF.